Listed below are T cell receptor beta chains from one sample, sequenced in a study of somatic mutations in cytotoxic T cells in rheumatoid arthritis. Here immunoSEQ multiplex PCR was the method, and the copy in TCRdb shows in-frame clones only, minus some. The table has fewer than 20,000 clones, 65% to 80% seen once; the top ten hold approximately 30%. The specimen was CD8+ T cells sorted from blood. The source of these receptors is an adult with rheumatoid arthritis. The CDR3 runs from the conserved cysteine through the conserved F or W.

v_call	j_call	cdr3_aa
TRBV4-1	TRBJ2-3	CASSAGANTDTQYF
TRBV10-1	TRBJ2-1	CASSEFFGTDDLDEQFF
TRBV16	TRBJ1-5	CASSQGYQPQHF
TRBV4-1	TRBJ2-1	CASSHLAENSYNEQFF
TRBV6-6	TRBJ2-7	CASSYFGGALNYEQYF
TRBV11-2	TRBJ2-2	CATGTGGSGELFF
TRBV4-2	TRBJ1-2	CASSQARSPKFGYTF
TRBV10-1	TRBJ2-1	CASSESRWEQFF
TRBV11-3	TRBJ2-1	CASSLEPPWRNSYNEQFF
TRBV21-1	TRBJ2-7	CASSRDPFYEQYF
TRBV7-9	TRBJ2-7	CASSYDPYEQYF
TRBV2	TRBJ1-1	CASRTGLTNTEAFF
TRBV11-3	TRBJ2-3	CASIQGAGGVTDTQYF
TRBV19	TRBJ2-7	CASSISVLGSGIGEQYF
TRBV15	TRBJ1-5	CATSSRDDIEPQHF
TRBV10-3	TRBJ1-5	CAMGTGDSNQPQHF